The source of this T cell receptor beta chain is a study of control samples from healthy donors and cancer patients. Sequenced by immunoSEQ multiplex PCR; TCRdb stores in-frame clones only, minus some. This repertoire shows 150,000 or so clones, approximately 94% found once; its top ten account for approximately 6%. Trimming shortened V by 2 bases and J by 3 bases, and 13 bases separated the two germline ends. This CDR3 is 16 amino acids long. In germline, CDR1 is MNHEY, CDR2 SVGAGI. This TCR derives from a man in his forties in good health. Sequenced sample: blood. The gene calls are TRBV6-5 and TRBJ2-2, with a tentative D call TRBD2 (6 bases). CDR3 sequence reads: CASSYRGARYTGELFF. CDR3 sequence (DNA): TGTGCCAGCAGTTACCGCGGGGCAAGGTACACCGGGGAGCTGTTTTTT.